The TCR beta chain under discussion was sequenced for a study of identical twins (dated by TCRdb to 2016 to 2017). Describing the broader study: TCR alpha and beta repertoires from monozygotic twins, unrelated adults of various ages and cord blood were deep-sequenced to test whether fetal clonotypes persist. Replicate twin experiments were performed at different times using different library preparation protocols to rule out contamination.

The CDR3 holds 15 amino acids from the cysteine to the phenylalanine. The sequence is cut down to CDR3 DNA, 45 bases in frame from base 1. Deletion took 7 bases off V and 0 bases off J, with a span of 16 bases between the germline ends. CDR1 and CDR2, looked up from the germline V gene (reference sequence), are LNHDA and SQIVND. The protocol used for the library was 5' RACE. TCRdb records Illumina HiSeq 2000 as the sequencer. Template switching added a universal primer binding site, and the final cDNA carried a unique molecular identifier that allowed TCR cDNA molecules to be counted accurately. First-strand cDNA for TCR alpha and beta chains was synthesized from specific primers in the conserved constant-segment region. To control for contamination, every cDNA library was double barcoded, receiving both a SMART-Mk sample barcode and Illumina barcodes. TruSeq adapter sequences and Illumina sample barcodes were added in two successive PCR steps. The TCR alpha and beta cDNA libraries were sequenced on the Illumina HiSeq platform using custom primers. For the original study's pipeline: Raw reads were processed with MiGEC to extract unique molecular identifiers, and MiXCR was used to determine CDR3 positions. Recombination models were inferred per individual with the repgenHMM and IGoR tools using an EM algorithm. Shared clonotypes were analyzed with the tcR package in R, and sharing was normalized by the product of cloneset sizes. Out-of-frame nonproductive sequences were analyzed to study raw recombination free of thymic and clonal selection effects. Starting from the raw public reads, TCRdb applied fastp trimming at Q25, assembled clones with MiXCR and retained in-frame beta chains. Under each unique CDR3 protein, matching rows form one entry showing the most common genes and DNA. These V and J calls are TCRdb output, not the study's own analysis. This sample comprises 1,800,000 or so distinct CDR3 sequences, roughly a third of them detected only once. The biggest ten clones account for 0.27% of the sample.

General findings and caveats noted by the study authors: Compared with coincidental sharing between unrelated individuals, an excess of low generation-probability sequences was observed among out-of-frame TCR alpha sequences shared between twins. Zero-insertion analyses could be partly confounded by invariant T cells such as MAIT and iNKT, though diverse VJ usage argued against such confounding for most clonotypes. In monozygotic twins, out-of-frame TCR alpha sharing was systematically underestimated by recombination models, although the models agreed with sharing between unrelated individuals. Excess twin sharing in beta out-of-frame sequences was weaker because fewer shared sequences lowered the signal-to-noise ratio. Abundant cord blood beta clonotypes carried fewer insertions; young adult naive repertoires showed a weaker similar trend, while memory repertoires showed none. Conclusions relied on cross-sectional statistical analysis, since the same donors could not be followed over many years.

Concerning this clonotype: Its binding antigen is unknown. It has no much larger one-base neighbor in the sample; base qualities were not kept.

Every donor was a healthy Caucasian. The rearrangement combines TRBV19 with TRBJ2-7; the D match is possibly TRBD1 or TRBD2, with 5 bases aligned in each. The source is a newborn girl in good health. The sequenced material came from cord blood. The DNA is TGTGCCAGTATGATGGAGGACACGGTCTCCTACGAGCAGTACTTC. It translates as CASMMEDTVSYEQYF.